The next 32 T cell receptor beta chains were all read from a single sample in a study of CD8+ T cells in alopecia areata. It was cDNA, reverse transcribed from extracted RNA, that served as the sequencing template. Repertoires were generated with immunoSEQ multiplex PCR, while TCRdb's copy carries only in-frame clones and drops some. The sample holds approximately 300,000 clones; 55% to 70% are singletons and the top ten take approximately 1.8%. Treatment in this sample: oral pan-JAK inhibitor, 5-10 mg twice daily. Sequencing used CD4+ T cells sorted from blood, obtained at week 24, from a patient treated with tofacitinib. These receptors were obtained from a human donor with alopecia areata.

The genes are TRBV5-1 and TRBJ2-1; TRBD1 matches 9 bases. Losses at the gene ends were 3 bases for V and 2 bases for J; bases not matched to a gene: 6. Germline-derived CDR1 and CDR2 are SGHRS and YFSETQ. The CDR3 totals 16 residues. CDR3 DNA sequence: TGCGCCAGCAGCTCGGGACAGGGCGTACCCTACAATGAGCAGTTCTTC. Its protein is CASSSGQGVPYNEQFF.

A few counts support this clone. The genes are TRBV5-1 and TRBJ2-7; D not resolved. Germline values: CDR1 SGHRS, CDR2 YFSETQ. Trimming shortened V by 0 bases and J by 0 bases, and 7 bases separated the two germline ends. This CDR3 has 14 residues. The CDR3 DNA reads TGCGCCAGCAGCTTGGCGACGGACTCCTACGAGCAGTACTTC. It yields the protein CASSLATDSYEQYF.

The J gene is TRBJ2-7, the V gene TRBV30; 7 bases agree with TRBD1. The junction had 8 bases not matched to a gene; V was cut back by 1 base and J by 5 bases. CDR1 and CDR2 from the germline V gene are GTSNPN and SVGIG (reference sequence). This CDR3 region has 14 residues. CDR3 DNA: TGTGCCTGGAGTGGTAAGGGGGCCATGGACGAGCAGTACTTC. It encodes CAWSGKGAMDEQYF.

This clone was observed a handful of times. The CDR3 protein is CASSPGNSPYTDTQYF. CDR3 nucleotide sequence: TGCGCCAGCAGCCCGGGTAATAGTCCGTACACAGATACGCAGTATTTT. The chain uses TRBV5-1 and TRBJ2-3, with D hard to call. V shed 4 bases and J shed 2 bases, with 17 bases lying between them. The CDR3 spans 16 residues. The germline V gene has CDR1 SGHRS and CDR2 YFSETQ.

V usage is TRBV9 and J usage is TRBJ1-2; 10 positions agree with TRBD1. Per the germline V gene, CDR1 is SGDLS and CDR2 is YYNGEE. CDR3 length equals 15 residues. V was clipped by 3 bases and J by 3 bases; unmatched bases: 5. CDR3 nucleotide sequence: TGTGCCAGCAGCGGACAGGGGGCGGGAGACTATGGCTACACCTTC. It codes for CASSGQGAGDYGYTF. The entire variable domain, with the rest obtained from reference TRBV9 and TRBJ1-2, is as follows: DSGVTQTPKHLITATGQRVTLRCSPRSGDLSVYWYQQSLDQGLQFLIQYYNGEERAKGNILERFSAQQFPDLHSELNLSSLELGDSALYFCASSGQGAGDYGYTFGSGTRLTVV.

The chain has TRBV28 and TRBJ1-6; 9 bases are a match to TRBD1. V lost 3 bases to trimming and J lost 7 bases; unmatched junction nucleotides: 1. The germline V gene has CDR1 MDHEN and CDR2 SYDVKM. The CDR3 is 14 amino acids. CDR3 in amino acids: CASSFGTGNSPLHF. CDR3 DNA: TGTGCCAGCAGTTTCGGGACAGGGAATTCACCCCTCCACTTT. The full variable domain, in which reference TRBV28 and TRBJ1-6 provide the parts outside the CDR3, is DVKVTQSSRYLVKRTGEKVFLECVQDMDHENMFWYRQDPGLGLRLIYFSYDVKMKEKGDIPEGYSVSREKKERFSLILESASTNQTSMYLCASSFGTGNSPLHFGNGTRLTVT.

A few counts support this clone. J is TRBJ1-4 and V is TRBV29-1; D is possibly TRBD1 (6 bases). CDR3 length: 14 residues. The V end lost 3 bases, the J end lost 5 bases, and 13 bases lay between the germline ends. Looked up from germline, CDR1 is SQVTM and CDR2 is ANQGSEA. The CDR3 sequence: CSVDNGGANEKLFF. The DNA of the CDR3 is TGCAGCGTTGATAATGGGGGCGCGAATGAAAAACTGTTTTTT.

The J gene is TRBJ1-2, the V gene TRBV2; D may be TRBD1 (6 bases). The germline gives CDR1 SNHLY, CDR2 FYNNEI. The V end lost 6 bases, the J end lost 8 bases, and 25 bases lay between the germline ends. The CDR3 sequence is 16 residues long. CDR3 coding DNA: TGTGCCAGCAGCCCGGAACAGGGACTTCCACGGCAAGGCTACACCTTC. This sequence encodes CASSPEQGLPRQGYTF.

This clone has just a few counts. This chain uses TRBV4-1 with TRBJ2-3; either TRBD1 or TRBD2 may fit D (5 bases each). Trimming took off 0 bases at V and 3 bases at J, with 16 bases between the two ends. From germline, CDR1 is MGHRA and CDR2 YSYEKL. There are 17 residues in the CDR3. CDR3 nucleotide sequence: TGCGCCAGCAGCCAAGAAGCCGGGACCCCGATGACAGATACGCAGTATTTT. Amino acids: CASSQEAGTPMTDTQYF.

This chain links TRBV7-2 with TRBJ1-6; 7 bases agree with TRBD1. J lost 2 bases, V lost 6 bases, and 4 bases had no gene match. Germline V gene data show CDR1 as SGHTA and CDR2 as FQGNSA. The length of the CDR3 is 15 residues. The CDR3 here is CASRAGTAYNSPLHF. The CDR3 region has the DNA TGTGCCAGCAGGGCCGGGACAGCCTATAATTCACCCCTCCACTTT. Drawing the rest from reference TRBV7-2 and TRBJ1-6, the complete variable domain is GAGVSQSPSNKVTEKGKDVELRCDPISGHTALYWYRQSLGQGLEFLIYFQGNSAPDKSGLPSDRFSAERTGGSVSTLTIQRTQQEDSAVYLCASRAGTAYNSPLHFGNGTRLTVT.

This clone was observed a handful of times. The chain uses TRBV29-1 and TRBJ2-4; D remains unclear. Trimming pared 7 bases from V and 7 bases from J, leaving 17 bases between. Germline lookup yields CDR1 SQVTM and CDR2 ANQGSEA. The CDR3 is 13 amino acids. Here the CDR3 reads CSASSRNGNIQYF. The DNA for the CDR3 is TGCAGCGCCTCCTCCAGGAACGGGAACATTCAGTACTTC.

This clone has only a few counts. The chain joins TRBV18 to TRBJ1-2, with TRBD1 matching 8 bases. The CDR3 covers 14 residues. Germline loops: CDR1 KGHSH, CDR2 LQKENI. Losses at the gene ends were 3 bases for V and 8 bases for J; bases not matched to a gene: 8. CDR3 region: CASSPGQAPAGYTF. The CDR3 coding sequence is TGTGCCAGCTCACCGGGACAGGCTCCGGCGGGCTACACCTTC.

The genes are TRBV4-1 and TRBJ1-5; D possibly corresponds to TRBD1 (5 bases). The CDR3 consists of 17 residues. From germline, CDR1 is MGHRA and CDR2 YSYEKL. V dropped 1 base and J dropped 5 bases, with 18 bases sitting between them. This CDR3 reads CASSQVRGPRRDQPQHF. In DNA form, the CDR3 reads TGCGCCAGCAGCCAAGTGCGGGGCCCGAGGCGGGATCAGCCCCAGCATTTT.

V and J are TRBV29-1 and TRBJ1-2; 9 bases line up with TRBD1. The V and J ends lost 5 bases and 8 bases, in that order; junction bases with no gene match: 9. CDR3 length: 13 amino acids. CDR1 and CDR2 from the germline V gene are SQVTM and ANQGSEA. CDR3 sequence: CSVLLTGGWGYTF. The CDR3 coding sequence is TGCAGCGTTCTCCTCACAGGGGGCTGGGGCTACACCTTC.

There are a few counts of this clone. CDR3 DNA sequence: TGTGCCAGCAGCCCGGAGGGGTACGGGAACACTGAAGCTTTCTTT. It is translated as CASSPEGYGNTEAFF. The gene calls are TRBV5-4 and TRBJ1-1; a possible D gene is TRBD1 (5 bases). This CDR3 spans 15 amino acids. CDR1 and CDR2 from the germline V gene are SGHNT and YYREEE (reference sequence). The V end lost 4 bases, the J end lost 1 base, and 14 bases lay between the germline ends.

The V and J genes are TRBV30 and TRBJ2-1; 14 positions agree with TRBD2. The germline V gene encodes CDR1 GTSNPN and CDR2 SVGIG (reference sequence). After removal of 5 bases from V and 4 bases from J, the junction contained 4 bases not matched to a gene. The CDR3 consists of 15 residues. CDR3 nucleotides: TGTGCCTGGCGACTAGCGGGGGGGCGGTACAATGAGCAGTTCTTC. This gives the protein CAWRLAGGRYNEQFF.

V is TRBV4-3 and J is TRBJ1-3, with TRBD1 as a possible D gene (6 bases). V was shortened by 0 bases and J by 4 bases, with 16 bases between the two germline ends. This CDR3 has 17 residues. The V gene's germline CDR1 is LGHNA and CDR2 YSLEER. The CDR3 region has the DNA TGCGCCAGCAGCCAAGACCTATCAGGGGTATCAGGAAACACCATATATTTT. Protein product: CASSQDLSGVSGNTIYF.

V usage is TRBV7-2 and J usage is TRBJ1-1; D is undetermined. The CDR3 has 11 residues. V lost 1 base to trimming and J lost 8 bases, with 5 bases between them. Germline CDR1 reads SGHTA; CDR2 reads FQGNSA. CDR3 coding DNA: TGTGCCAGCAGCTTAGTTACCGAAGCTTTCTTT. Amino acids: CASSLVTEAFF. Drawing the rest from reference TRBV7-2 and TRBJ1-1, the complete variable domain is GAGVSQSPSNKVTEKGKDVELRCDPISGHTALYWYRQSLGQGLEFLIYFQGNSAPDKSGLPSDRFSAERTGGSVSTLTIQRTQQEDSAVYLCASSLVTEAFFGQGTRLTVV.

This clone was counted ten times or more. The genes are TRBV14 and TRBJ2-7; D not resolved. Germline values: CDR1 SGHDN, CDR2 FVKESK. The CDR3 length is 13 residues. V was pared by 2 bases and J by 3 bases, with 8 bases between. The CDR3 coding sequence is TGTGCCAGCAGCCAATTAGTGAGCTACGAGCAGTACTTC. Protein: CASSQLVSYEQYF.

For this clone: The sample contains more than one DNA sequence encoding this CDR3. This chain joins TRBV30 and TRBJ1-2, with D unresolved. The V and J ends lost 0 bases and 5 bases respectively, with 4 bases between them. The CDR3 is 11 residues long. Germline assignment: CDR1 GTSNPN and CDR2 SVGIG (reference sequence). DNA for the CDR3: TGTGCCTGGAGTGTAACATATGGCTACACCTTC. Its protein product is CAWSVTYGYTF. Complete variable domain (other parts from reference TRBV30 and TRBJ1-2): SQTIHQWPATLVQPVGSPLSLECTVEGTSNPNLYWYRQAAGRGLQLLFYSVGIGQISSEVPQNLSASRPQDRQFILSSKKLLLSDSGFYLCAWSVTYGYTFGSGTRLTVV.

The rearrangement uses TRBV29-1 and TRBJ1-1, with D uncertain. The germline V gene has CDR1 SQVTM and CDR2 ANQGSEA. V shed 2 bases and J shed 1 base, with 2 bases lying between them. The CDR3 has 11 residues. The CDR3 loop is CSVEKNTEAFF. DNA for the CDR3: TGCAGCGTTGAAAAGAACACTGAAGCTTTCTTT.

The chain couples TRBV2 to TRBJ2-2, with 8 bases aligning to TRBD2. From germline, CDR1 is SNHLY and CDR2 FYNNEI. The CDR3 length is 16 residues. V lost 3 bases to trimming and J lost 5 bases; unmatched junction nucleotides: 8. The CDR3 is CASSDPRGAGTGELFF. For the CDR3, the DNA is TGTGCCAGCAGTGATCCGCGGGGGGCGGGAACCGGGGAGCTGTTTTTT.

This clone was detected once. The sample carries other DNA sequences with the same CDR3. The CDR3 sequence: CASSQGPVNTEAFF. CDR3 sequence (DNA): TGCGCCAGCAGCCAGGGACCGGTGAACACTGAAGCTTTCTTT. The chain uses TRBV4-1 and TRBJ1-1, with D perhaps TRBD1 (5 bases). V was pared by 3 bases and J by 0 bases, with 8 bases between. The CDR3 is made up of 14 amino acids. Germline CDR1 reads MGHRA; CDR2 reads YSYEKL.

V gene TRBV9 combines with J gene TRBJ1-5; 8 bases map to TRBD1. Germline CDR1 reads SGDLS; CDR2 reads YYNGEE. V shed 2 bases and J 7 bases; nucleotides not matched to a gene: 8. This CDR3 is built from 15 residues. The chain's CDR3 is CASSVTQGGRQPQHF. CDR3 bases: TGTGCCAGCAGCGTCACACAGGGGGGGCGGCAGCCCCAGCATTTT.

This clone has just a few counts. The chain joins TRBV10-3 to TRBJ1-2; D is perhaps TRBD1 (5 bases). In germline, CDR1 is ENHRY, CDR2 SYGVKD. The ends were cut back, 7 bases at V and 4 bases at J, with 16 bases in the middle. There are 14 residues in the CDR3. This chain's CDR3 is CAINAAGRSYGYTF. The CDR3 DNA reads as TGTGCCATCAATGCCGCAGGGAGGTCCTATGGCTACACCTTC.

This sequence joins TRBV29-1 and TRBJ2-6; possible D gene TRBD2, 5 bases. V gave up 3 bases and J gave up 0 bases, with 12 bases separating them. CDR3 length: 16 residues. Germline CDR1 and CDR2: SQVTM and ANQGSEA. The CDR3 sequence is CSVEGRGISGANVLTF. DNA of the CDR3: TGCAGCGTTGAGGGCCGGGGTATCTCTGGGGCCAACGTCCTGACTTTC.

This chain links TRBV27 with TRBJ1-1; 9 nucleotides align to TRBD1. Germline V gene lookup returns CDR1 MNHEY and CDR2 SMNVEV (reference sequence). The J segment lost 0 bases and the V segment lost 5 bases, leaving 10 bases of the junction unmatched. The CDR3 length is 17 residues. The CDR3 reads CASSKTTGGALNTEAFF. In nucleotides, the CDR3 is TGTGCCAGCAGTAAAACGACAGGGGGTGCCTTGAACACTGAAGCTTTCTTT.

The rearrangement links TRBV29-1 to TRBJ2-3, with 8 bases lining up with TRBD2. CDR1 and CDR2 from the germline V gene are SQVTM and ANQGSEA. This CDR3 is 15 amino acids long. Losses at the gene ends were 6 bases for V and 2 bases for J; bases not matched to a gene: 10. The chain's CDR3 is CSVVLAAIATDTQYF. The CDR3 nucleotides read TGCAGCGTGGTACTAGCGGCGATCGCCACAGATACGCAGTATTTT.

CDR3 coding DNA: TGCGCCAGCAGCCAAGATGGCGGGACTGAGGAAAAACTGTTTTTT. Translation: CASSQDGGTEEKLFF. This chain joins TRBV4-1 and TRBJ1-4, with D tentatively TRBD1 (5 bases). Per the germline V gene, CDR1 is MGHRA and CDR2 is YSYEKL. The V gene lost 0 bases and the J gene lost 8 bases, with 13 bases spanning the gap. The CDR3 is made up of 15 amino acids.

About this clone: This CDR3 is also generated by other DNA sequences in the sample. The chain links TRBV20-1 to TRBJ1-1; D uncertain. The germline V gene encodes CDR1 DFQATT and CDR2 SNEGSKA (reference sequence). The length of the CDR3 is 11 residues. V was cut by 4 bases and J by 10 bases, with 13 bases left in between. CDR3 coding DNA: TGCAGTGCTACAGCCCCCAGCCGAGCTTTCTTT. Translating it yields CSATAPSRAFF.

This chain connects TRBV28 to TRBJ2-4; D may match TRBD1 or TRBD2 (5 bases each). V was trimmed by 8 bases and J by 0 bases, leaving 17 bases between them. The CDR3 length is 16 residues. CDR1 and CDR2 from the germline V gene are MDHEN and SYDVKM. DNA for the CDR3: TGTGCCAGCCTCCCGCAGGGAGTACTAGCCAAAAACATTCAGTACTTC. Translation: CASLPQGVLAKNIQYF.

This rearrangement joins TRBV30 to TRBJ1-2; possibly TRBD1 for D (5 bases). V lost 7 bases to trimming and J lost 1 base, with 13 bases between them. This CDR3 has 13 residues. Looked up from germline, CDR1 is GTSNPN and CDR2 is SVGIG (reference sequence). CDR3 coding DNA: TGTGCCTCCCACCGAGGGGTTAACTATGGCTACACCTTC. This codes for CASHRGVNYGYTF.